This note documents a single T cell receptor beta chain sequence. The antigen is undetermined. This sample was included in a study of CXCR3-negative and CXCR3-positive naive CD8 T cells. Across the whole study: TRB reads totalled about 150 million, about 1.5 +/- 0.3 million per library.

Study-level findings and limits: Researchers report CXCR3 expression partially decreased after cryopreservation, with fresh PBMCs used in most assays. Relative to memory CD8+ cells, whose diversity was much lower, both naive subsets had comparably high diversity.

Germline V lookup: CDR1 MNHEY, CDR2 SMNVEV (reference sequence). The CDR3 length is 18 residues. Via 5' RACE with UMI labels, TRB cDNA libraries were prepared. From its re-call of the 5' RACE reads, TCRdb lists each CDR3 protein once, without DNA. Across about 43,000 distinct CDR3 sequences, the top ten clones capture about 10% of the sample. This receptor was obtained from a human donor in good health. Some clones in this sample may be carry-over from other donors' samples. The sequenced sample consisted of memory CD8+ T cells from blood. The chain recombines TRBV27 with TRBJ2-1; TCRdb calls TRBD2, which cannot be checked without DNA. The chain's CDR3 is CASSLYPPRAGGYNEQFF.